These 31 T cell receptor beta chains share one sample of origin, sequenced in a study of radiotherapy plus CTLA-4 blockade in lung cancer. TCRdb's table, derived via immunoSEQ multiplex PCR, lists solely in-frame clones and lacks some. The sample has roughly 44,000 clones, approximately 76% seen once. The source was peripheral blood, collected from a patient treated with radiotherapy plus ipilimumab. The receptors were sampled from a human donor with non-small cell lung cancer who had stable disease on radiotherapy plus ipilimumab.

CDR3 sequence (DNA): TGTGCCAGCAGTTTATCGCTCGGACTGGCCGGGAATACGCAGTATTTT. Its translation is CASSLSLGLAGNTQYF. The V call is TRBV27, the J call TRBJ2-3, with D perhaps TRBD2 (5 bases). Germline loops: CDR1 MNHEY, CDR2 SMNVEV (reference sequence). The CDR3 is made up of 16 amino acids. V was clipped by 0 bases and J by 7 bases, with 17 bases between them.

In its sample, this clone was seen many times. The genes are TRBV7-6 and TRBJ1-3; D unresolved. The germline V gene has CDR1 SGHVS and CDR2 FNYEAQ. The CDR3 sequence is 15 residues long. V was cut by 5 bases and J by 2 bases, with 13 bases left in between. In nucleotides, the CDR3 is TGTGCCAGCAGCCGGGAAAGATTAGCTGGAAACACCATATATTTT. It encodes CASSRERLAGNTIYF.

This rearrangement joins TRBV19 to TRBJ1-5, with a weak D call TRBD1 (5 bases). This CDR3 has 16 amino acids. V lost 3 bases to trimming and J lost 0 bases, with 12 bases between them. The germline gives CDR1 LNHDA, CDR2 SQIVND (reference sequence). CDR3 DNA: TGTGCCAGTAGTATTGTCACAGGCGCTAGCAATCAGCCCCAGCATTTT. Protein product: CASSIVTGASNQPQHF.

The V call is TRBV9, the J call TRBJ1-1; perhaps TRBD1 as D (6 bases). This CDR3 spans 14 amino acids. V was clipped by 2 bases and J by 6 bases, with 14 bases between them. CDR1 is SGDLS, CDR2 YYNGEE, per germline. The CDR3 region is CASSVTPRQAEAFF. Here the CDR3 DNA reads TGTGCCAGCAGCGTTACCCCCCGACAGGCTGAAGCTTTCTTT.

As regards this clone: A much larger clone lies one base from this, so it may be a read error. The chain uses TRBV6-1 and TRBJ2-2; 7 nucleotides agree with TRBD1. The CDR3 totals 15 residues. The trim removed 6 bases at V and 0 bases at J, leaving 4 bases unmatched. Germline V gene sequence: CDR1 MNHNS, CDR2 SASEGT. Written as DNA, the CDR3 is TGTGCCAGCAGCCCCGACAGGGCGAACACCGGGGAGCTGTTTTTT. It translates to CASSPDRANTGELFF.

The chain employs TRBV4-3 and TRBJ2-7; D is perhaps TRBD1 (6 bases). This CDR3 is 15 amino acids long. The germline V gene has CDR1 LGHNA and CDR2 YSLEER. The germline V and J ends were trimmed by 1 base and 1 base, with 11 bases remaining between them. CDR3 nucleotide sequence: TGCGCCAGCAGCCAAGGGACAGTAACATCCTACGAGCAGTACTTC. Translation: CASSQGTVTSYEQYF.

Here the CDR3 DNA reads TGTGCCAGTAGTATTGAACAGGCTTTTGACCAGCCCCAGCATTTT. It codes for CASSIEQAFDQPQHF. The rearrangement joins TRBV19 to TRBJ1-5; a weak D match, TRBD1 (5 bases). V lost 3 bases and J lost 7, with 16 bases in between. Germline CDR1 and CDR2: LNHDA and SQIVND (reference sequence). This CDR3 contains 15 residues. Full variable domain (remainder filled in from reference TRBV19 and TRBJ1-5): DGGITQSPKYLFRKEGQNVTLSCEQNLNHDAMYWYRQDPGQGLRLIYYSQIVNDFQKGDIAEGYSVSREKKESFPLTVTSAQKNPTAFYLCASSIEQAFDQPQHFGDGTRLSIL.

The chain joins TRBV21-1 to TRBJ1-6; no DNA check was done on the table's D call, TRBD1. TRBV21-1 is flagged as a pseudogene. This CDR3 contains 18 residues. CDR3 in amino acids: CASRIRDREIGDNSPLHF. The CDR3 region has the DNA TGTGCCAGCAGGATCCGGGACAGGGAGATTGGGGATAATTCACCCCTCCACTTT.

The chain employs TRBV28 and TRBJ1-2; tentative D call: TRBD1 (5 bases). The CDR3 is made up of 13 amino acids. The germline gives CDR1 MDHEN, CDR2 SYDVKM. V was pared by 5 bases and J by 4 bases, with 11 bases between. CDR3 residues: CASSTGPLYGYTF. As DNA, the CDR3 is TGTGCCAGCAGTACAGGTCCCCTCTATGGCTACACCTTC.

In its sample, this clone was seen once. The J gene is TRBJ1-2, the V gene TRBV6-5; D is uncertain. Trimming cost V 4 bases and J 4 bases, with 7 bases left between them. Germline CDR1 and CDR2: MNHEY and SVGAGI. CDR3 length: 12 amino acids. For the CDR3, the DNA is TGTGCCAGCAGTTCCGACACCTATGGCTACACCTTC. Its translation: CASSSDTYGYTF.

V usage is TRBV5-8 and J usage is TRBJ1-4; D may be TRBD1 (6 bases). This CDR3 is 15 amino acids long. Deletions cut 3 bases from V and 2 bases from J, with 11 bases between. The V gene's germline CDR1 is SGHTS and CDR2 YDEGEE. The CDR3 region is CASSSTGFTNEKLFF. CDR3 bases: TGTGCCAGCAGCTCCACAGGGTTTACTAATGAAAAACTGTTTTTT.

V and J are TRBV29-1 and TRBJ2-3, with D perhaps matching TRBD2 (6 bases). Germline V lookup: CDR1 SQVTM, CDR2 ANQGSEA. CDR3 length equals 14 residues. The germline V and J ends were trimmed by 4 bases and 3 bases, with 14 bases remaining between them. The CDR3 protein is CSVGAGGRTDTQYF. As DNA, the CDR3 is TGCAGCGTTGGGGCTGGGGGGAGAACAGATACGCAGTATTTT.

The chain is built from TRBV2 and TRBJ1-1; D is possibly TRBD1 (6 bases). Trimming stripped 2 bases from V and 1 base from J, with 14 bases between. CDR1 SNHLY and CDR2 FYNNEI come from the germline V gene. The CDR3 sequence is 16 residues long. CDR3 protein: CASSEFPGAGNTEAFF. For the CDR3, the DNA is TGTGCCAGCAGTGAATTTCCGGGGGCGGGGAACACTGAAGCTTTCTTT.

This rearrangement joins TRBV19 to TRBJ2-7; 13 nucleotides line up with TRBD2. CDR3 length: 15 residues. J lost 5 bases, V lost 4 bases, and 5 bases had no gene match. Germline-derived CDR1 and CDR2 are LNHDA and SQIVND (reference sequence). The DNA for the CDR3 is TGTGCCAGTAGTAAAGGACTAGCGGGGGCCGACGAGCAGTACTTC. Translating it yields CASSKGLAGADEQYF.

The chain links TRBV19 to TRBJ1-2, with D perhaps TRBD1 (5 bases). With 5 bases removed from V and 8 bases from J, the gap between germline ends came to 27 bases. This CDR3 has 17 residues. Germline V gene data show CDR1 as LNHDA and CDR2 as SQIVND (reference sequence). The CDR3 here is CASSQFRTGTAGTGYTF. The CDR3 DNA follows: TGTGCCAGTAGTCAATTTCGGACTGGGACGGCGGGTACGGGCTACACCTTC.

This sequence joins TRBV20-1 and TRBJ1-5; D unresolved. Germline values: CDR1 DFQATT, CDR2 SNEGSKA (reference sequence). CDR3 size: 10 residues. Here the CDR3 DNA reads TGCTCCCTTAGCAATCAGCCCCAGCATTTT. This gives the protein CSLSNQPQHF.

This clone was recorded a few times. One end of the junction varies from germline; a read error may be responsible. The chain has TRBV6-1 and TRBJ1-2, with 7 bases lining up with TRBD1. CDR1 is MNHNS, CDR2 SASEGT, per germline. The CDR3 runs to 17 residues. CDR3 sequence reads: CAISVAGTVKRTIGYTF. The CDR3 DNA follows: TGTGCCATCAGTGTCGCCGGGACAGTAAAAAGAACCATCGGCTACACCTTC.

This chain uses TRBV7-2 with TRBJ2-1; the D gene could be TRBD1 or TRBD2 (5 bases each). The CDR3 has 17 residues. The germline CDR1 and CDR2 sequences are SGHTA and FQGNSA. V was trimmed by 5 bases and J by 0 bases, leaving 17 bases between them. In nucleotides, the CDR3 is TGTGCCAGCAGCCCAGGGACCGAAGACCTCTCCTACAATGAGCAGTTCTTC. Translated, it gives CASSPGTEDLSYNEQFF.

The rearrangement uses TRBV18 and TRBJ1-1, with D unclear. CDR1 and CDR2 from the germline V gene are KGHSH and LQKENI. The CDR3 spans 14 residues. Trimming removed 3 bases at V and 6 bases at J, with 14 bases between. The CDR3 nucleotides read TGTGCCAGCTCACCCTTAGAAACCGTATCTGAAGCTTTCTTT. Translated: CASSPLETVSEAFF.

J is TRBJ1-1 and V is TRBV13; unclear D gene. The germline V and J ends were trimmed by 6 bases and 3 bases, with 11 bases remaining between them. The CDR3 is 13 amino acids. Germline CDR1 is PRHDT and CDR2 is FYEKMQ (reference sequence). The CDR3 coding sequence is TGTGCCAGCAGGCGGGAGTTCGACACTGAAGCTTTCTTT. Protein product: CASRREFDTEAFF.

The J gene is TRBJ2-3, the V gene TRBV6-5; the D gene is possibly TRBD2 (5 bases). Germline V CDR1 and CDR2: MNHEY, SVGAGI. The CDR3 is 15 amino acids. The ends were cut back, 4 bases at V and 0 bases at J, with 11 bases in the middle. CDR3 protein: CASSFGLISTDTQYF. Here the CDR3 DNA reads TGTGCCAGCAGTTTTGGACTGATAAGCACAGATACGCAGTATTTT.

The chain has TRBV18 and TRBJ1-6; 10 bases are a match to TRBD1. V gave up 6 bases and J gave up 10 bases; unmatched junction bases: 6. The CDR3 has 14 residues. The germline CDR1 and CDR2 sequences are KGHSH and LQKENI. The CDR3 DNA follows: TGTGCCAGCTCCCGGGACAGGGGTGAATCACCCCTCCACTTT. Its translation is CASSRDRGESPLHF.

The chain recombines TRBV9 with TRBJ1-4; 8 nucleotides align to TRBD1. V was pared by 0 bases and J by 7 bases, with 8 bases of the junction left unmatched. Germline lookup yields CDR1 SGDLS and CDR2 YYNGEE. This CDR3 has 16 amino acids. CDR3 loop: CASSVASGGWAEKLFF. The DNA of the CDR3 is TGTGCCAGCAGCGTAGCCTCAGGGGGCTGGGCTGAAAAACTGTTTTTT.

The chain has TRBV27 and TRBJ2-3; perhaps TRBD2 as D (7 bases). The germline gives CDR1 MNHEY, CDR2 SMNVEV (reference sequence). V lost 3 bases and J 6 bases, leaving 16 bases between the germline ends. This CDR3 has 15 residues. CDR3 in amino acids: CASSFVGGGGDTQYF. The CDR3 DNA is TGTGCCAGCAGTTTTGTTGGGGGGGGCGGGGATACGCAGTATTTT.

The chain carries TRBV7-9 and TRBJ2-3; D unresolved. This CDR3 comprises 16 residues. V was shortened by 1 base and J by 0 bases, with 11 bases between the two germline ends. Germline V gene lookup returns CDR1 SEHNR and CDR2 FQNEAQ (reference sequence). The CDR3 bases are TGTGCCAGCAGCTTAGGGTCAGCGCTGAGCACAGATACGCAGTATTTT. This encodes CASSLGSALSTDTQYF.

J is TRBJ2-2 and V is TRBV5-1; 7 bases map to TRBD1. The CDR3 sequence is 15 residues long. Losses at the gene ends were 4 bases for V and 0 bases for J; bases not matched to a gene: 3. Germline CDR1 is SGHRS and CDR2 is YFSETQ. The DNA of the CDR3 is TGCGCCAGCAGCCCGGGACAGTCGAACACCGGGGAGCTGTTTTTT. This gives the protein CASSPGQSNTGELFF.

V is TRBV6-6 and J is TRBJ1-1; 8 nucleotides align to TRBD1. Germline loops: CDR1 MNHNY, CDR2 SVGAGI (reference sequence). This CDR3 contains 11 residues. The ends lost 7 bases at V and 8 bases at J; junction bases unmatched: 3. This CDR3 reads CASTGDREAFF. CDR3 bases: TGTGCCAGCACGGGGGACAGGGAAGCTTTCTTT.

This chain joins TRBV10-1 and TRBJ1-1; unclear D gene. With 2 bases removed from V and 6 bases from J, the gap between germline ends came to 10 bases. In germline, CDR1 is WNHNN, CDR2 SYGVQD (reference sequence). The CDR3 covers 13 residues. In DNA form, the CDR3 reads TGCGCCAGCAGTGAGAACCTGTCTTCTGAAGCTTTCTTT. It is translated as CASSENLSSEAFF.

V is TRBV28 and J is TRBJ2-7; 9 nucleotides line up with TRBD1. This CDR3 spans 14 amino acids. The V gene end was trimmed by 4 bases and the J gene end by 2 bases; junction bases not matched to a gene: 3. The V gene's germline CDR1 is MDHEN and CDR2 SYDVKM. The CDR3 here is CASSSGTGPYEQYV. The CDR3 DNA reads as TGTGCCAGCAGTTCCGGGACAGGGCCCTACGAGCAGTACGTC.

The V and J genes are TRBV5-1 and TRBJ2-2, with D maybe TRBD1 (6 bases). Germline V gene data show CDR1 as SGHRS and CDR2 as YFSETQ. This CDR3 spans 15 amino acids. V was pared by 6 bases and J by 6 bases, with 18 bases between. This CDR3 reads CASTPTGPKSGELFF. For the CDR3, the DNA is TGCGCCAGCACCCCTACAGGGCCTAAGTCCGGGGAGCTGTTTTTT.

This chain links TRBV28 with TRBJ1-1, with 8 bases fitting TRBD1. The trim removed 5 bases at V and 3 bases at J, leaving 5 bases unmatched. Per germline, CDR1 MDHEN and CDR2 SYDVKM. The CDR3 runs 14 residues. The CDR3 region is CASSPRQGHTEAFF. The CDR3 DNA sequence: TGTGCCAGCAGTCCTAGACAGGGGCACACTGAAGCTTTCTTT.